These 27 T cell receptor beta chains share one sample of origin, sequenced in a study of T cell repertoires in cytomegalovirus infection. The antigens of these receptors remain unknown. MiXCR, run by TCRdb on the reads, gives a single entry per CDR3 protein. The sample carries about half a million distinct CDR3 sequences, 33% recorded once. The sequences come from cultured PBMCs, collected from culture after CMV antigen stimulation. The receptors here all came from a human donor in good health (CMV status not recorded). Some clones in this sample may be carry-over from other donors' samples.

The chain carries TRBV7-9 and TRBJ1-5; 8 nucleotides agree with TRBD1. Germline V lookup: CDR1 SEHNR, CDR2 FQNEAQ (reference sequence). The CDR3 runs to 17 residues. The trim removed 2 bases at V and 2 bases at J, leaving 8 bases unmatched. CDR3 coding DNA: TGTGCCAGCAGCTTAACAGGGGGTTATAGAGGCAATCAGCCCCAGCATTTT. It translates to CASSLTGGYRGNQPQHF. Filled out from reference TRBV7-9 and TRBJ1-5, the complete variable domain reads DTGVSQNPRHKITKRGQNVTFRCDPISEHNRLYWYRQTLGQGPEFLTYFQNEAQLEKSRLLSDRFSAERPKGSFSTLEIQRTEQGDSAMYLCASSLTGGYRGNQPQHFGDGTRLSIL.

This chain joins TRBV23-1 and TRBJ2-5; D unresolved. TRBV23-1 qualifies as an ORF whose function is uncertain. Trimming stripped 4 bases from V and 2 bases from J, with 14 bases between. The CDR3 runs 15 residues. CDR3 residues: CASSPTEAAQETQYF. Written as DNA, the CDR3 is TGCGCCAGCAGTCCTACAGAAGCAGCGCAAGAGACCCAGTACTTC.

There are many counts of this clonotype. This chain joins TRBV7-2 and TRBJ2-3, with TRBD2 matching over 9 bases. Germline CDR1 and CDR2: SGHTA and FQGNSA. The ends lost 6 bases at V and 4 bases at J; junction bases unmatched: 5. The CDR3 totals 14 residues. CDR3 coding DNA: TGTGCCAGCAGAGTAGCGGGAGAGGCAGATACGCAGTATTTT. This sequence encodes CASRVAGEADTQYF.

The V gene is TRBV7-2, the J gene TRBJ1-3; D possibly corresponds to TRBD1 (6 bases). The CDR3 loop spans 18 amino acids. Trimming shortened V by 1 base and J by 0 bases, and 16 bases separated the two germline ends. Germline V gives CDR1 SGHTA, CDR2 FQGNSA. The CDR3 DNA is TGTGCCAGCAGCTTAGGAGTCTTACAGGGAAACTCTGGAAACACCATATATTTT. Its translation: CASSLGVLQGNSGNTIYF. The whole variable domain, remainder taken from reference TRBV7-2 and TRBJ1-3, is GAGVSQSPSNKVTEKGKDVELRCDPISGHTALYWYRQSLGQGLEFLIYFQGNSAPDKSGLPSDRFSAERTGGSVSTLTIQRTQQEDSAVYLCASSLGVLQGNSGNTIYFGEGSWLTVV.

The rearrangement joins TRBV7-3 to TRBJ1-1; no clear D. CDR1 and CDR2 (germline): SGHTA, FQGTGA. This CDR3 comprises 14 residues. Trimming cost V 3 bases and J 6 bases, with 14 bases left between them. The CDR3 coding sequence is TGTGCCAGCAGCTTTTCTACGCCACGGGCTGAAGCTTTCTTT. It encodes CASSFSTPRAEAFF.

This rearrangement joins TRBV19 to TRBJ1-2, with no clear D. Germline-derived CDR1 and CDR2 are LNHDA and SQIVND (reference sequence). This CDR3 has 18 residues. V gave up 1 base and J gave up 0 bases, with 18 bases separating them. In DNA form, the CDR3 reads TGTGCCAGTAGTATAGGTTTCGTCGCCTTCGGGGCTAACTATGGCTACACCTTC. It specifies CASSIGFVAFGANYGYTF.

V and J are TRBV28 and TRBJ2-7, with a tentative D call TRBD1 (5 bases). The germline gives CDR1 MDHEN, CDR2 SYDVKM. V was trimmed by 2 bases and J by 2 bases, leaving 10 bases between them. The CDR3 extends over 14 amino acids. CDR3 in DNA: TGTGCCAGCAGTTTAGAGCAGGGTACCTACGAGCAGTACTTC. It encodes CASSLEQGTYEQYF.

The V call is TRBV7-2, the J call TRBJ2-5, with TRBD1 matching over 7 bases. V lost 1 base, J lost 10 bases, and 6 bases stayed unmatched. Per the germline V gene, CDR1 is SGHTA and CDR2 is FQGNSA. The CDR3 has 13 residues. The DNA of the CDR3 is TGTGCCAGCAGCTTAGATTCCACAGGGGTCCAGTACTTC. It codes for CASSLDSTGVQYF.

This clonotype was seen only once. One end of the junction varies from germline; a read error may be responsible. The CDR3 region is CASRLGTVQETRYF. CDR3 nucleotides: TGTGCCAGCAGGTTAGGGACAGTGCAAGAGACCCGGTACTTC. The chain uses TRBV12-3 or TRBV12-4 and TRBJ2-5; TRBD1 aligns across 7 bases. The CDR3 is made up of 14 amino acids.

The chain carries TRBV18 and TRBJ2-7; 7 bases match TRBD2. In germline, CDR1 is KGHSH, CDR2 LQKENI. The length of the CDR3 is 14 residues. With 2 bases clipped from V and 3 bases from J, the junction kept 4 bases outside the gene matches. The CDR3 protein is CASSPSGGLYEQYF. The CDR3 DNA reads TGTGCCAGCTCACCATCGGGGGGTCTCTACGAGCAGTACTTC.

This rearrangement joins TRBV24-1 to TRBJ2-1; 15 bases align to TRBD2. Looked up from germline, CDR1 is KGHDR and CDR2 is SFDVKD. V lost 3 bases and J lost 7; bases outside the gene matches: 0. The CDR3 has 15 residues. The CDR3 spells CATSDGTSGRNEQFF. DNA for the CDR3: TGTGCCACCAGTGATGGGACTAGCGGGAGGAATGAGCAGTTCTTC.

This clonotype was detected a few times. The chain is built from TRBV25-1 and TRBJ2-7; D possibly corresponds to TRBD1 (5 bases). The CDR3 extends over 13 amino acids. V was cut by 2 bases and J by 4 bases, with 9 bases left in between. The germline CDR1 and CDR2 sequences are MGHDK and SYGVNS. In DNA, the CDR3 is TGTGCCAGCAGTGAAGGGGCGGAGTACGAGCAGTACTTC. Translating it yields CASSEGAEYEQYF.

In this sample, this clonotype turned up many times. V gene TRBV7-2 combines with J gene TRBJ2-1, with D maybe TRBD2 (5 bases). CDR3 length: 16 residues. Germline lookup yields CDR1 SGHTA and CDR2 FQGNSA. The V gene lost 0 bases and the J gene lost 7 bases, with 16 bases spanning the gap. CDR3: CASSLAGLTRTNEQFF. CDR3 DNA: TGTGCCAGCAGCTTAGCAGGCCTTACGCGGACTAATGAGCAGTTCTTC.

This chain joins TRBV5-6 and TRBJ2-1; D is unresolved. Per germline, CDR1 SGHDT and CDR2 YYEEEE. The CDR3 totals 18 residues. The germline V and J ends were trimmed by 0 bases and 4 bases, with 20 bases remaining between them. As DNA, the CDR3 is TGTGCCAGCAGCTTGGATATGTTTCCTACACATAATTACAATGAGCAGTTCTTC. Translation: CASSLDMFPTHNYNEQFF.

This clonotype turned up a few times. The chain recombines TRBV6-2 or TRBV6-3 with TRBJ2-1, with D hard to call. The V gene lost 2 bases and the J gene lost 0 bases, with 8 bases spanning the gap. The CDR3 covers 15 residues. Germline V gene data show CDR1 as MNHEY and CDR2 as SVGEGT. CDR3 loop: CASSYAAVSYNEQFF. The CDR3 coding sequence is TGTGCCAGCAGTTACGCCGCTGTCTCCTACAATGAGCAGTTCTTC.

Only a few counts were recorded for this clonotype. In nucleotides, the CDR3 is TGTGCCAGCAGCCAACGCGACAGCGGCTACGAGCAGTACTTC. This gives the protein CASSQRDSGYEQYF. This chain uses TRBV3-1 with TRBJ2-7; D is possibly TRBD1 or TRBD2 (5 bases each). CDR1 and CDR2 (germline): LGHDT, YNNKEL (reference sequence). Between the trimmed V and J ends, which lost 2 bases and 3 bases, there was a span of 11 bases. The CDR3 extends over 14 amino acids.

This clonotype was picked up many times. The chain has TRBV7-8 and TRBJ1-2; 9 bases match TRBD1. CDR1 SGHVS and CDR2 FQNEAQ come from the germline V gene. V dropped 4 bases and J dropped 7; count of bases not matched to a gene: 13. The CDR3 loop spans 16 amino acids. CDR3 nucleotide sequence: TGTGCCAGCAGCTCTAATCGGGACAGGGTGAGCCGTGGCTACACCTTC. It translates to CASSSNRDRVSRGYTF.

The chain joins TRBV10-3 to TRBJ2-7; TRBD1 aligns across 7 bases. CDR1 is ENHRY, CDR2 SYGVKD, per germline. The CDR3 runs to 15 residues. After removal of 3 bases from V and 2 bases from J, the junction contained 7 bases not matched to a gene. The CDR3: CAISDSGRGTYEQYF. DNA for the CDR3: TGTGCCATCAGTGACAGCGGCAGGGGGACCTACGAGCAGTACTTC.

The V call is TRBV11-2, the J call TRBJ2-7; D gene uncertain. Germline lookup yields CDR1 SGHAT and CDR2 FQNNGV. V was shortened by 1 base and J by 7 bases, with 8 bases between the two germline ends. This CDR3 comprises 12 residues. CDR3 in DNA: TGTGCCAGCAGCTTAGCGGGCTGGGAGCAGTACGTC. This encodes CASSLAGWEQYV.

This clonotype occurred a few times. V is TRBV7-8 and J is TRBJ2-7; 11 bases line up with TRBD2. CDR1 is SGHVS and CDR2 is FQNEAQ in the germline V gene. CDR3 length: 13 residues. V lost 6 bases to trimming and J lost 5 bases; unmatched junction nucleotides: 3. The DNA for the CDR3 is TGTGCCAGCAGGCTAGCGGGAGGTAACGAGCAGTACTTC. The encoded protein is CASRLAGGNEQYF.

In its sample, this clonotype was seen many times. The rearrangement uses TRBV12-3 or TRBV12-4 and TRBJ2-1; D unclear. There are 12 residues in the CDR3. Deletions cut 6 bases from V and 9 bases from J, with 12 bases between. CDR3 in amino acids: CASSFGGGEQFF. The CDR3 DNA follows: TGTGCCAGCAGCTTTGGTGGTGGTGAGCAGTTCTTC.

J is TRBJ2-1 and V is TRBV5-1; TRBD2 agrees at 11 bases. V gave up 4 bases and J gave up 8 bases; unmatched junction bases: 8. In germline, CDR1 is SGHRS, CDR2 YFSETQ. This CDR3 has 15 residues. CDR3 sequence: CASSTLAGESDEQFF. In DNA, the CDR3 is TGCGCCAGCAGCACACTAGCGGGAGAATCCGATGAGCAGTTCTTC.

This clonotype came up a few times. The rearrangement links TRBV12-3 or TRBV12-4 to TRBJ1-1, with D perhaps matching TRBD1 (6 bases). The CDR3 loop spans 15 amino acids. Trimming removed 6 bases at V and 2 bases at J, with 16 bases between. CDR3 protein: CASSRSSRGNTEAFF. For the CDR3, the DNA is TGTGCCAGCAGCCGATCGTCCAGGGGCAACACTGAAGCTTTCTTT.

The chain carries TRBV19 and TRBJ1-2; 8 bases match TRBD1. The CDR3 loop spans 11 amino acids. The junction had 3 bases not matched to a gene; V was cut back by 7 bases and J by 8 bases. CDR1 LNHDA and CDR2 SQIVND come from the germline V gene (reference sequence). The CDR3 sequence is CASTTGDGYTF. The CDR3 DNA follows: TGTGCCAGTACGACAGGGGACGGCTACACCTTC.

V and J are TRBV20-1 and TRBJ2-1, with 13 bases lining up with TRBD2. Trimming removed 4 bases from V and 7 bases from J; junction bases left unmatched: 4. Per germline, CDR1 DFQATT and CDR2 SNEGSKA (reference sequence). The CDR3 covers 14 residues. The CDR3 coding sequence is TGCAGTGCTATCCGGGGACTAGCGGGGAATGAGCAGTTCTTC. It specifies CSAIRGLAGNEQFF.

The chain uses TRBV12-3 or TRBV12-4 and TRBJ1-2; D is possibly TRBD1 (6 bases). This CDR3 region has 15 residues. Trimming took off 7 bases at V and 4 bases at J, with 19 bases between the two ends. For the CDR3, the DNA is TGTGCCAGCACCACATCCCCCGGGACACTCTATGGCTACACCTTC. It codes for CASTTSPGTLYGYTF.

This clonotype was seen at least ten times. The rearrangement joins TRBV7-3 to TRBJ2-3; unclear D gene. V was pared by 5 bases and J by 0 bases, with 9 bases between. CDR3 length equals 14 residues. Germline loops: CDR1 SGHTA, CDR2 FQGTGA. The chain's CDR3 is CASSPQHSTDTQYF. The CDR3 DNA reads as TGTGCCAGCAGCCCGCAACACAGCACAGATACGCAGTATTTT. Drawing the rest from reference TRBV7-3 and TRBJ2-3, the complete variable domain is GAGVSQTPSNKVTEKGKYVELRCDPISGHTALYWYRQSLGQGPEFLIYFQGTGAADDSGLPNDRFFAVRPEGSVSTLKIQRTERGDSAVYLCASSPQHSTDTQYFGPGTRLTVL.